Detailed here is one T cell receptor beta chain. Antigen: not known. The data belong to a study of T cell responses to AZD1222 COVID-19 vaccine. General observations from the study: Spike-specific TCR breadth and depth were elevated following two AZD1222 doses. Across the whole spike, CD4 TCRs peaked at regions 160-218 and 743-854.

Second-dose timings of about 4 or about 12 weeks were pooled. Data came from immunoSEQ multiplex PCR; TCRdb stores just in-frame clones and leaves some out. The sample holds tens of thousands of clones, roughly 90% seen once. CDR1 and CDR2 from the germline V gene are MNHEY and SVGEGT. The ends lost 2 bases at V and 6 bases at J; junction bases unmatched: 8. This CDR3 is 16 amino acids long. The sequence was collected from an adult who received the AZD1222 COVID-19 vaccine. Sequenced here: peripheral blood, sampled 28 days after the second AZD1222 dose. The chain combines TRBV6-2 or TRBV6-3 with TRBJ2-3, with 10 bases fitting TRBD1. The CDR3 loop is CASSYPPGQGSDTQYF. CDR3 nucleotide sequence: TGTGCCAGCAGTTACCCTCCGGGACAGGGGAGCGATACGCAGTATTTT.